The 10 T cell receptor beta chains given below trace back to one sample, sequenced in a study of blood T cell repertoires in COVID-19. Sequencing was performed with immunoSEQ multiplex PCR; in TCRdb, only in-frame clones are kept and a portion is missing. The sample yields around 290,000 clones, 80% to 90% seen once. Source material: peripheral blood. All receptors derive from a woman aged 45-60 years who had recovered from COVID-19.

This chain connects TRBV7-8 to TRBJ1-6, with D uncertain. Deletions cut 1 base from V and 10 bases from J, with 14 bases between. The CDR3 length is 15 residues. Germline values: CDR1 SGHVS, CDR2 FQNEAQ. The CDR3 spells CASSLGLWAKSPLHF. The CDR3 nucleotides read TGTGCCAGCAGCTTAGGGTTGTGGGCCAAATCACCCCTCCACTTT.

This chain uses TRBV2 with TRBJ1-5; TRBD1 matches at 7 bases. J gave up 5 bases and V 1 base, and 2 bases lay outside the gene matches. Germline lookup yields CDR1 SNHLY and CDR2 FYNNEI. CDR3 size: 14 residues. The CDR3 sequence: CASSEVGQYQPQHF. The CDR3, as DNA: TGTGCCAGCAGTGAAGTGGGACAGTATCAGCCCCAGCATTTT.

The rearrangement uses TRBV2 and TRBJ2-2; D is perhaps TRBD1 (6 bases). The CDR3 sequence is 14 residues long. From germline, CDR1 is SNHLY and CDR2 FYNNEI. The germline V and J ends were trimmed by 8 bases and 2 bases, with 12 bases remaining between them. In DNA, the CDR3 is TGTGCCAGCCGGAGGACAGACAACACCGGGGAGCTGTTTTTT. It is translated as CASRRTDNTGELFF.

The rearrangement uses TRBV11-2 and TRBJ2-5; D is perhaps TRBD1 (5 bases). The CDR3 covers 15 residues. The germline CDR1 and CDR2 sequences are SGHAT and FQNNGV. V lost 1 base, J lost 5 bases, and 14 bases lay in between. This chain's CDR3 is CASSLGRGTLETQYF. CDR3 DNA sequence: TGTGCCAGCAGCTTAGGAAGGGGTACGTTGGAGACCCAGTACTTC.

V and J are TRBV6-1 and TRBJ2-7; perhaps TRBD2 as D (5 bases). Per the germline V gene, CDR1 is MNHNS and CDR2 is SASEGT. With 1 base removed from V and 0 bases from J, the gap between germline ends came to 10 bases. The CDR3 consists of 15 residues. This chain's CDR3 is CASSEGWRSSYEQYF. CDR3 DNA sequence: TGTGCCAGCAGTGAAGGATGGAGGAGCTCCTACGAGCAGTACTTC.

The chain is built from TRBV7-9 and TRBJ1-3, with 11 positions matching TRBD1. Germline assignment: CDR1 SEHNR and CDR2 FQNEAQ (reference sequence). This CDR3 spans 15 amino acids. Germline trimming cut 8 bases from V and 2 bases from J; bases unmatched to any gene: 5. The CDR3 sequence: CASSRGQGAGNTIYF. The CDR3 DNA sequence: TGTGCCAGCTCTAGGGGACAGGGGGCTGGAAACACCATATATTTT.

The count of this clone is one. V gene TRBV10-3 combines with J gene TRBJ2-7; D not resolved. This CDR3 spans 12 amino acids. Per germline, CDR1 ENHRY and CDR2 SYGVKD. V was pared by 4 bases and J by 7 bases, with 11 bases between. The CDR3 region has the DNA TGTGCCATCAGTGCGACATTTTTGGAGCAGTACTTC. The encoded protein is CAISATFLEQYF.

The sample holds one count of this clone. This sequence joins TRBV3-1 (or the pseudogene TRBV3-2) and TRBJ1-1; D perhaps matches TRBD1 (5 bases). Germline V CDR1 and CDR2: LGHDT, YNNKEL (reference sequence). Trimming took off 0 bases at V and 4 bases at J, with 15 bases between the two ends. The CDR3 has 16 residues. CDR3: CASSQDWGREVTEAFF. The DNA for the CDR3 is TGTGCCAGCAGCCAAGACTGGGGCAGGGAGGTCACTGAAGCTTTCTTT.

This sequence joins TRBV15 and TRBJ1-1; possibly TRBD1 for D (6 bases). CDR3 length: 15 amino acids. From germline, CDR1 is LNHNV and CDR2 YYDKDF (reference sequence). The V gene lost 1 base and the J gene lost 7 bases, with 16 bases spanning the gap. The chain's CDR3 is CATSRGGTYRDEAFF. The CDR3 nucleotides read TGTGCCACCAGCAGAGGAGGTACATACAGGGATGAAGCTTTCTTT.

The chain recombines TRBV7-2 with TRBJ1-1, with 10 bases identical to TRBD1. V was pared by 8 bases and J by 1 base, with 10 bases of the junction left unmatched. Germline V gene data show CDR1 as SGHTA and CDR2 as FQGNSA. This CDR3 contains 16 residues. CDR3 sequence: CASSGQGGRRNTEAFF. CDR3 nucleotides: TGTGCCAGCTCCGGACAGGGGGGAAGGAGGAACACTGAAGCTTTCTTT.